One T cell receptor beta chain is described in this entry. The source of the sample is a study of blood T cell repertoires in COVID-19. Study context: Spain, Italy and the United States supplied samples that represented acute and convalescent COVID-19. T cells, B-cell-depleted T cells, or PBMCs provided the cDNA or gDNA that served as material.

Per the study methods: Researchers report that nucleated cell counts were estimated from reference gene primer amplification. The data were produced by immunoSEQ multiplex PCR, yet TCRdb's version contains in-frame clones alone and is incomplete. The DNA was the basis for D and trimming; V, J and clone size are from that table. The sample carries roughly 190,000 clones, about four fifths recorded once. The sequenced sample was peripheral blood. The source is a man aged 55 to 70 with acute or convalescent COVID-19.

The CDR3 coding sequence is TGTGCCAGCAGTGAAGAGGCGGGGGTTATTAGCAATCAGCCCCAGCATTTT. This sequence encodes CASSEEAGVISNQPQHF. The V gene is TRBV6-1, the J gene TRBJ1-5; D is possibly TRBD1 (5 bases). Between the trimmed V and J ends, which lost 1 base and 0 bases, there was a span of 13 bases. The CDR3 length is 17 residues. CDR1 MNHNS and CDR2 SASEGT come from the germline V gene.